This T cell receptor beta chain originates from a study of blood T cell repertoires in COVID-19. Overall study: Some COVID-19 samples were acute and others convalescent; all came from the United States, Italy and Spain.

Per the original data handling: Reference gene primer amplification in the assay estimated nucleated cell counts. Sequenced by immunoSEQ multiplex PCR; TCRdb stores in-frame clones only, minus some. The V and J calls and the clone size are those of that table, but D and trimming were determined from the DNA. The table records 250,000 to 300,000 clones, about 73% of them present only once. The CDR3 covers 15 residues. With 3 bases clipped from V and 3 bases from J, the junction kept 4 bases outside the gene matches. The germline V gene has CDR1 DFQATT and CDR2 SNEGSKA (reference sequence). The receptor's source is a woman of 80 years or more with acute or convalescent COVID-19. The chain combines TRBV20-1 with TRBJ2-1; 11 bases are shared with TRBD2. Sequencing was done on a sample of peripheral blood. DNA for the CDR3: TGCAGTGCTAGTTTAGCGGGGGGGTACTACAATGAGCAGTTCTTC. It codes for CSASLAGGYYNEQFF.